Only one count was recorded for the clone carrying this T cell receptor beta chain. Its specificity is not known. This entry belongs to a study of T cell repertoires in cytomegalovirus infection. Study details: An indication of both CMV infection and matching HLA type came from public TCR beta signatures.

TCRdb processed the reads anew with MiXCR; each CDR3 protein has one entry. The profile shows about 600,000 distinct CDR3 sequences, roughly 26% of them singletons. CDR3 length: 14 residues. From germline, CDR1 is SEHNR and CDR2 FQNEAQ (reference sequence). Trimming removed 3 bases at V and 5 bases at J, with 13 bases between. Overall study results and limits: Identification of carriers of CMV plus the relevant HLA was performed using cumulative public TCR beta family frequency. Ex vivo responses were dominated by HLA-C-restricted CMV-specific TCR beta clonotypes.

V gene TRBV7-9 combines with J gene TRBJ1-2, with D unresolved. Sequenced input: CD8+ T cells from PBMCs. The TCR sequence derives from a human donor in good health (CMV status not recorded). Some clones in this sample may be carry-over from other donors' samples. The CDR3, as DNA: TGTGCCAGCAGCTTCAGGTCAGACGCATATGGCTACACCTTC. This codes for CASSFRSDAYGYTF.